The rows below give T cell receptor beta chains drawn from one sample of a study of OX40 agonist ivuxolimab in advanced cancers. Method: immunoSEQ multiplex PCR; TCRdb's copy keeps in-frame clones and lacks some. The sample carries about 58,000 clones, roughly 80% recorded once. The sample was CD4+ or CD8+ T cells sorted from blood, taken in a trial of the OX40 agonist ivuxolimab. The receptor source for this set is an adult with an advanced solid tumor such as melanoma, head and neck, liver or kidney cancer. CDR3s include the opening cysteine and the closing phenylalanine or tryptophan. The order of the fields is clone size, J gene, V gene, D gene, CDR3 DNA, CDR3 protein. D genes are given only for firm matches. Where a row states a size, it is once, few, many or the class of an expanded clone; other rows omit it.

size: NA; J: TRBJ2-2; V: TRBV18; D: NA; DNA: TGTGCCAGCTCACCGAAAACAGGGACGAACACCGGGGAGCTGTTTTTT; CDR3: CASSPKTGTNTGELFF
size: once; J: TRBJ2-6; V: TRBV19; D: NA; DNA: TGTGCCAGTAGTATGGGGTTGTCAACCAACGTCCTGACTTTC; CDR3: CASSMGLSTNVLTF
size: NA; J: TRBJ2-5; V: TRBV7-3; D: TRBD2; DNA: TGTGCCAGCAGCTTAGGCGGGGGGATCGAAGAGACCCAGTACTTC; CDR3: CASSLGGGIEETQYF
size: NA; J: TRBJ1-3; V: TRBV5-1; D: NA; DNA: TGCGCCAGCAGCCGGGGCCAGGGGATGCTGGGAAACACCATATATTTT; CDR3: CASSRGQGMLGNTIYF
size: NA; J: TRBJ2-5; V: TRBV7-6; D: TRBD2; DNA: TGTGCCAGCAGCTTCGGGACTAGCGGTACTATGGAAGAGGCCCAGTACTTC; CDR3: CASSFGTSGTMEEAQYF
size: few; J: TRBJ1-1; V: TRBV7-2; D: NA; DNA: TGTGCCAGCAGCTTAGCACAGAACACTGAAGCTTTCTTT; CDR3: CASSLAQNTEAFF
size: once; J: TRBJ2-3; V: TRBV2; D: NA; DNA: TGTGCCAGCCGATCCAGGGATGGCACAGATACGCAGTATTTT; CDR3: CASRSRDGTDTQYF
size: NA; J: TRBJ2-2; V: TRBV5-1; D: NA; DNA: TGCGCCAGCAGCCTCCAATCGAACACCGGGGAGCTGTTTTTT; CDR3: CASSLQSNTGELFF
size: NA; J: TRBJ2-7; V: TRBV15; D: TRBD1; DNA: TGTGCCACCAGCAGGGACAGGTTAGGATACGAGCAGTACTTC; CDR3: CATSRDRLGYEQYF
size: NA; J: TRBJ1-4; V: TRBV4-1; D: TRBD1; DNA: TGCGCCAGCAGTTTGGACAGGGGGCGAGTAGAGGAAAAACTGTTTTTT; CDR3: CASSLDRGRVEEKLFF
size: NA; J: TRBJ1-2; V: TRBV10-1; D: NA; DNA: TGCGCCAGCAGTGAGCCGGGACTTAACTATGGCTACACCTTC; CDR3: CASSEPGLNYGYTF
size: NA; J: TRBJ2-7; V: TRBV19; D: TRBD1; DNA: TGTGCCAGTCGCGCGGGACAGGGACGCGAGCAGTACTTC; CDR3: CASRAGQGREQYF
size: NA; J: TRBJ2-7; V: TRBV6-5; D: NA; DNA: TGTGCCAGCCGGCAGGGGCCCTACGAGCAGTACTTC; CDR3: CASRQGPYEQYF
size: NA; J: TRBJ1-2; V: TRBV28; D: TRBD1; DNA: TGTGCCAGCAGTTCGACCGGGACAGGGGATCTCTATGGCTACACCTTC; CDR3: CASSSTGTGDLYGYTF
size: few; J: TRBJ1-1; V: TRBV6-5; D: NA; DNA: TGTGCCAGCAGACGAAAGACAGTGAACACTGAAGCTTTCTTT; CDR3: CASRRKTVNTEAFF
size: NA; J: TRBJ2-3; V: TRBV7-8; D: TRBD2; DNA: TGTGCCAGCAGCTTATACAGGCTAGCGGGGGGGCGGACGCAGTATTTT; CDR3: CASSLYRLAGGRTQYF
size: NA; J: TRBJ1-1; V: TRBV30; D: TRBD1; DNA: TGTGCCTGGAGTAAGACAGGGTTGGTCGGCACTGAAGCTTTCTTT; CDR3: CAWSKTGLVGTEAFF
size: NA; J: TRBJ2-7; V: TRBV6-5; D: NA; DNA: TGTGCCAGCAGTGTGACAGCAGGTCAAGCTTACGAGCAGTACTTC; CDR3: CASSVTAGQAYEQYF
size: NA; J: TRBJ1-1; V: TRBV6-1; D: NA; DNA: TGTGCCAGCATCGAACTGGGGAGGAACACTGAAGCTTTCTTT; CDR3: CASIELGRNTEAFF
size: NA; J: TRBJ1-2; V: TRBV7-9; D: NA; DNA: TGTGCCAGCAGCTGGGGCGACAGGACCTATGGCTACACCTTC; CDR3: CASSWGDRTYGYTF
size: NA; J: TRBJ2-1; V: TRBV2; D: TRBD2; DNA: TGTGCCAGCAGTGTGAGACTAGCGGCCAATGAGCAGTTCTTC; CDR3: CASSVRLAANEQFF
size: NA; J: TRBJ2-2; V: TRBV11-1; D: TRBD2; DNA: TGTGCCAGCAGCTCCTTAGCGGGGGGGCAAACCGGGGAGCTGTTTTTT; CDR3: CASSSLAGGQTGELFF
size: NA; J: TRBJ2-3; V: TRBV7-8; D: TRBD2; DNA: TGTGCCAGCAGCCCCTACCGAGTGTTAGCGGGGGGGACAGATACGCAGTATTTT; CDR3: CASSPYRVLAGGTDTQYF
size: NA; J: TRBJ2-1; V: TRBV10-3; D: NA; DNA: TGTGCCATCAGGGGGGAGGGGGATGAGCAGTTCTTC; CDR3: CAIRGEGDEQFF
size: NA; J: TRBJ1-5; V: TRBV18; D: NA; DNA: TGTGCCAGCTCACTAACCTCGGCGGGGATAAGCAATCAGCCCCAGCATTTT; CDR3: CASSLTSAGISNQPQHF
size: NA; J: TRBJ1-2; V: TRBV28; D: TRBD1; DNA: TGTGCCAGCAGTGCCCCGGGACAGGGGAACGATGGCTACACCTTC; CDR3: CASSAPGQGNDGYTF
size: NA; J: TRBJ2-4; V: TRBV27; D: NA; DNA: TGTGCCAGCAGTCCGGAACCCGGGCTGCCCAAAAACATTCAGTACTTC; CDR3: CASSPEPGLPKNIQYF
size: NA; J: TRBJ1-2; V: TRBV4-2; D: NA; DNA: TGTGCCAGCAGCCAAGACCTACCGGCGGTAGGTGGCTACACCTTC; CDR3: CASSQDLPAVGGYTF
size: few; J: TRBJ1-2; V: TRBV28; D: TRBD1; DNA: TGTGCCAGCAGTTTTATCAGGGGGATTTCTAACTATGGCTACACCTTC; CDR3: CASSFIRGISNYGYTF